The T cell receptor (beta chain) described here comes from a study of CD8 T cells in ankylosing spondylitis. This clonotype was detected ten times or more. The antigen remains unidentified. General study points: Characteristic of ankylosing spondylitis blood, it appeared, was a TCR beta motif comprising about eight highly homologous variants.

Using its own MiXCR run on the 5' RACE reads, TCRdb lists one record per CDR3 protein. The data contain more than 400,000 distinct CDR3 sequences, 5.3% of them singletons. CDR3 length equals 14 residues. From germline, CDR1 is SGHRS and CDR2 YFSETQ. V was shortened by 3 bases and J by 2 bases, with 11 bases between the two germline ends. The receptor was derived from a male donor with ankylosing spondylitis. The source material was blood, either unsorted or a sorted T cell fraction (not recorded which). J is TRBJ2-5 and V is TRBV5-1, with TRBD2 as a possible D gene (6 bases). The CDR3 loop reads CASSYNSGQETQYF. Written as DNA, the CDR3 is TGCGCCAGCAGCTACAATAGCGGTCAAGAGACCCAGTACTTC.